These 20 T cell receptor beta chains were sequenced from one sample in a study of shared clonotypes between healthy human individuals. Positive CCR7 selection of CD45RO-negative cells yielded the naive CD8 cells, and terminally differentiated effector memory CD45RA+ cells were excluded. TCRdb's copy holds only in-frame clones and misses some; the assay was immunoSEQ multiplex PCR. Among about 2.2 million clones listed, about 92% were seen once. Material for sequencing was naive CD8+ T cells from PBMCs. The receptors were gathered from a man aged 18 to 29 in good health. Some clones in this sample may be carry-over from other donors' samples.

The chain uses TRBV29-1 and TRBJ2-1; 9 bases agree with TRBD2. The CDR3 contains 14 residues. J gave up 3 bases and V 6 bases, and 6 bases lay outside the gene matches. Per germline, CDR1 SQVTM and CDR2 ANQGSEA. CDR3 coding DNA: TGCAGCGTAGATCTAGCGGGGAACTACAATGAGCAGTTCTTC. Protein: CSVDLAGNYNEQFF.

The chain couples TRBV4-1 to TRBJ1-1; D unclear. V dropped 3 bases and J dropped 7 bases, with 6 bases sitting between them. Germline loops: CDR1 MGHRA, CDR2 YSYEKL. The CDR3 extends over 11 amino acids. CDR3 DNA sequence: TGCGCCAGCAGCCAGGGGTTTGAAGCTTTCTTT. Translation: CASSQGFEAFF.

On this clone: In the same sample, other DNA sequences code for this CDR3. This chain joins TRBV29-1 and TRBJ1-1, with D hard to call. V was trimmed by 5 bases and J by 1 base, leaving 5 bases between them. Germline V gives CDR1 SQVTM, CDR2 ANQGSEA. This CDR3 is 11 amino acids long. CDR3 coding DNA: TGCAGCGTTACTGGGAACACTGAAGCTTTCTTT. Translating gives CSVTGNTEAFF.

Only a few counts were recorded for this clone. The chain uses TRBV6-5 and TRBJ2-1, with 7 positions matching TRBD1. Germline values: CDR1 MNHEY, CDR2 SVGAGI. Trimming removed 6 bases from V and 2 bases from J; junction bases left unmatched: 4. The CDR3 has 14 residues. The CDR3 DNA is TGTGCCAGCAGATCCCAGGGGGCCTACAATGAGCAGTTCTTC. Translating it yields CASRSQGAYNEQFF.

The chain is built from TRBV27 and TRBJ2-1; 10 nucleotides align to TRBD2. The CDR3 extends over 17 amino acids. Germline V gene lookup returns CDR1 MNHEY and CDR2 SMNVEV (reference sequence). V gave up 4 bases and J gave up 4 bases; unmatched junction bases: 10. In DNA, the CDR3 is TGTGCCAGCAGTTCCGAATCGACTAGCGGGCTTTACAATGAGCAGTTCTTC. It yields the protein CASSSESTSGLYNEQFF.

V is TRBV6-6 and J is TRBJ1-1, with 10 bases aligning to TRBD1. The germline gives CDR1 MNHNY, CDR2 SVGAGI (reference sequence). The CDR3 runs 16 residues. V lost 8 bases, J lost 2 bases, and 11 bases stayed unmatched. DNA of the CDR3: TGTGCCAGCCTGACAGGGGGCTATGTCTCAAACACTGAAGCTTTCTTT. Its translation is CASLTGGYVSNTEAFF.

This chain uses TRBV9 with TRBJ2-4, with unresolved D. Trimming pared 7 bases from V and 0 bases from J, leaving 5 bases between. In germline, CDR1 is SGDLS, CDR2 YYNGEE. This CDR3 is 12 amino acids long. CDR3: CASHLAKNIQYF. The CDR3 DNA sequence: TGTGCCAGCCACCTAGCCAAAAACATTCAGTACTTC.

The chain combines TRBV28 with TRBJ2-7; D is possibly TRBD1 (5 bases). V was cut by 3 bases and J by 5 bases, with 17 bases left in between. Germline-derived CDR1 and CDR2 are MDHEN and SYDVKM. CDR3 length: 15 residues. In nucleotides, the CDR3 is TGTGCCAGCAGTTTTAACACTGGGTGGACACACGAGCAGTACTTC. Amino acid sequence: CASSFNTGWTHEQYF.

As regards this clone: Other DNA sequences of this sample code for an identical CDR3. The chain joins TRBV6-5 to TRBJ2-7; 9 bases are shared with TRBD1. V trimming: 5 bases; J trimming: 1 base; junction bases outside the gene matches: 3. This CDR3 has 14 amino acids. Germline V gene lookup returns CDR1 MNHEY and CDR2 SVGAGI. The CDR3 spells CASSPGTGSYEQYF. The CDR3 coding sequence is TGTGCCAGCAGTCCTGGGACAGGGTCCTACGAGCAGTACTTC.

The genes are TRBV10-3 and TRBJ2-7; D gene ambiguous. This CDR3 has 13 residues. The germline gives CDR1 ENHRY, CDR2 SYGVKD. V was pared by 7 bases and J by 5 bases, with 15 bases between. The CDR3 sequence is CAITSATENEQYF. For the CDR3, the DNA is TGTGCCATCACTTCCGCCACAGAAAACGAGCAGTACTTC.

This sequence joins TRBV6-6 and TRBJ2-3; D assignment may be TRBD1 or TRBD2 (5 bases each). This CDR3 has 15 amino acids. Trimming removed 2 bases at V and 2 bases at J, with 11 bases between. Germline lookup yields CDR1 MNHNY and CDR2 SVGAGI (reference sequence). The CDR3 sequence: CASSYKGTPTDTQYF. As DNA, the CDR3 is TGTGCCAGCAGTTACAAGGGGACGCCCACAGATACGCAGTATTTT.

The CDR3, as DNA: TGCGCCAGCAGCTTTGGACAAGCGGGAGAAGGGTCGCGCCATGAGCAGTTCTTC. Amino acid sequence: CASSFGQAGEGSRHEQFF. V and J are TRBV5-1 and TRBJ2-1; 8 positions agree with TRBD2. Losses at the gene ends were 2 bases for V and 8 bases for J; bases not matched to a gene: 18. CDR3 length equals 18 residues. Germline loops: CDR1 SGHRS, CDR2 YFSETQ.

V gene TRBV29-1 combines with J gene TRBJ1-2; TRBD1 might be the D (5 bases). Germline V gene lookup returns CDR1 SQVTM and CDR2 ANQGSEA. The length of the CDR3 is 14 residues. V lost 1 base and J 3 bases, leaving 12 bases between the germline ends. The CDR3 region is CSVEGGADDYGYTF. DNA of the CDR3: TGCAGCGTTGAAGGGGGCGCGGATGACTATGGCTACACCTTC.

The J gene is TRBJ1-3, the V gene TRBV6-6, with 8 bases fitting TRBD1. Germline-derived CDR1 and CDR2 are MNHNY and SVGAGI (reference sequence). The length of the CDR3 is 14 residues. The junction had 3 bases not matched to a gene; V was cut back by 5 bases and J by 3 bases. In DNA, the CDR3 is TGTGCCAGCAGTAGCGACAGGGGTGGAAACACCATATATTTT. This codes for CASSSDRGGNTIYF.

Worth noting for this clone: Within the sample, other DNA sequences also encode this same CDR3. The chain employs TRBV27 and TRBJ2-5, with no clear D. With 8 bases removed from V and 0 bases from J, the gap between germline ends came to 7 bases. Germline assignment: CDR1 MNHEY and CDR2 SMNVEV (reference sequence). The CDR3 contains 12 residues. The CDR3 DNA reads TGTGCCAGCCGGTCGTACCAAGAGACCCAGTACTTC. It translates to CASRSYQETQYF.

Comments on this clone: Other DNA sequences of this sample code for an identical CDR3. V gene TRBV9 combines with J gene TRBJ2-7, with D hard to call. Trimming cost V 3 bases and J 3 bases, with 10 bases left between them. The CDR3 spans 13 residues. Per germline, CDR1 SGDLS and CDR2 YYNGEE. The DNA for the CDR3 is TGTGCCAGCAGCGCCCCCTCTAGCTACGAGCAGTACTTC. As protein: CASSAPSSYEQYF.

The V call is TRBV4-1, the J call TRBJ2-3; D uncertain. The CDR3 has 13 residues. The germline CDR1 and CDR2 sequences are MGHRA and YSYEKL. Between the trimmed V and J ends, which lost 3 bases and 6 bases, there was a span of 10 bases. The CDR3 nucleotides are TGCGCCAGCAGCCACCGGCTGGGCGATACGCAGTATTTT. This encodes CASSHRLGDTQYF.

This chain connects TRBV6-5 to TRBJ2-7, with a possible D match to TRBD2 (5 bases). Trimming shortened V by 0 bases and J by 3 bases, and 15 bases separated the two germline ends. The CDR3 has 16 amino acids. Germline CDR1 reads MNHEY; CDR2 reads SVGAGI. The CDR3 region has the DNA TGTGCCAGCAGTTACTCGTCCGGGGTGGTTAGCTACGAGCAGTACTTC. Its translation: CASSYSSGVVSYEQYF.

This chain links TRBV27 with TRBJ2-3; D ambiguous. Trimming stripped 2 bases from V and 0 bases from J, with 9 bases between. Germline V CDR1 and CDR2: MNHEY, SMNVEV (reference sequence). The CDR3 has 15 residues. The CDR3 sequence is CASSLVGTSTDTQYF. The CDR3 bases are TGTGCCAGCAGTTTAGTAGGCACCAGCACAGATACGCAGTATTTT.

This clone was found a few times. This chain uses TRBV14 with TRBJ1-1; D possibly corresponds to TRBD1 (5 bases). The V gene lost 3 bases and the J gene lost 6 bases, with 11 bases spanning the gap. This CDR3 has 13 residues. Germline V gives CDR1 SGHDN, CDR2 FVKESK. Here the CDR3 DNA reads TGTGCCAGCAGCCAGTGGGGGAGCGCTGAAGCTTTCTTT. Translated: CASSQWGSAEAFF.